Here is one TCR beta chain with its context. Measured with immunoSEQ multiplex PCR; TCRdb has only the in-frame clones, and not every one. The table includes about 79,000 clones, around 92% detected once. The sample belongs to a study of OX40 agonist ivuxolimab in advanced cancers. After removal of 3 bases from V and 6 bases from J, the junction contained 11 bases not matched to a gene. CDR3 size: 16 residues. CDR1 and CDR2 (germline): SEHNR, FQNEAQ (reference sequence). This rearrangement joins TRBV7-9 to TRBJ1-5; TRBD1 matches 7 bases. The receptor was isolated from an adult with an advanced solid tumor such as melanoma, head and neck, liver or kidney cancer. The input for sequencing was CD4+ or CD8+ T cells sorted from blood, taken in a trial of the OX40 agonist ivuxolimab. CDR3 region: CASSFGQAGTAQPQHF. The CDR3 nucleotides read TGTGCCAGCAGCTTCGGACAGGCGGGAACAGCTCAGCCCCAGCATTTT.